The present TCR beta chain was sequenced within a study of cytomegalovirus exposure and HLA in healthy donors. Findings and caveats of the study: Sequencing depth roughly uniform across donors was assumed in presence/absence analyses. The authors later found TCR association rates varying by HLA locus, with DRB1 most and HLA-C fewest. There were several of the most significant clusters that appeared linked to common viral pathogens in a later analysis. Analyzed later, most CMV-associated TCR beta chains appeared HLA-restricted.

PCR was performed using 60 Vbeta and 13 Jbeta primers. The table came from immunoSEQ multiplex PCR; TCRdb's copy has only in-frame clones and leaves some out. This table holds tens of thousands of clones, 70% found once. Trimming pared 2 bases from V and 5 bases from J, leaving 12 bases between. Germline CDR1 is MNHEY and CDR2 is SMNVEV (reference sequence). The CDR3 extends over 14 amino acids. In the case of this clone: Its antigen remains unknown.

Material for sequencing was PBMCs. The chain couples TRBV27 to TRBJ2-5; D is possibly TRBD2 (6 bases). This TCR was sampled from a woman aged 50 to 60 in good health and CMV-seropositive. The CDR3 DNA is TGTGCCAGCAGTTTACGGGGGACCGGGGAGACCCAGTACTTC. Its protein is CASSLRGTGETQYF.